This entry features one T cell receptor (beta chain) sequence. The antigen remains undetermined. Aged about 6 to 90, donors were systemically healthy Caucasians from Russia. Donors each provided about 9.5 milliliters of peripheral blood. Germline V gene lookup returns CDR1 MNHEY and CDR2 SMNVEV (reference sequence). The CDR3 is 16 residues long. J lost 7 bases, V lost 5 bases, and 14 bases had no gene match. This sample was taken from a study of blood T cells in healthy people across ages. Study observations and caveats: Diversity of TCR beta per million T cells declined in a roughly linear way with age.

Alongside a J-beta primer mix, a sample-barcoded 5' primer served in a second PCR lasting about 7 to 12 cycles. The template-switch adaptor was a 5' adaptor with 12 random nucleotides. It tagged each cDNA molecule. MiXCR, applied by TCRdb to the 5' RACE reads, yields one record per CDR3 protein. The sample has more than 800,000 distinct CDR3 sequences, over 35% seen once. This TCR was sampled from a woman between 55 and 75 years old in good health. V usage is TRBV27 and J usage is TRBJ2-4; 7 nucleotides line up with TRBD2. The specimen was blood. CDR3 residues: CASSPAEGGRRNIQYF. The DNA of the CDR3 is TGTGCCAGCAGTCCCGCCGAGGGCGGGAGAAGGAACATTCAGTACTTC.